Sequencing of this T cell receptor beta chain was carried out in a study of blood T cell repertoires in COVID-19. Study overall: There were acute and convalescent COVID-19 samples, and they came from the United States, Italy and Spain. T cells, B-cell-depleted T cells, or PBMCs supplied cDNA or gDNA.

Per the authors' pipeline: Amplification of reference gene primers provided the estimated nucleated cell counts. Only in-frame clones appear in the TCRdb table, and some are missing; sequencing was by immunoSEQ multiplex PCR. V and J calls and clone size come straight from that table; D and trimming were deduced from the DNA. The sample has about 150,000 clones, about 77% seen once. The CDR3 covers 15 residues. Germline trimming cut 3 bases from V and 5 bases from J; bases unmatched to any gene: 5. The germline V gene has CDR1 SGHTA and CDR2 FQGNSA. This sequence was found in a man aged 55 to 70 with acute or convalescent COVID-19. The sequencing sample was made of peripheral blood. The V call is TRBV7-2, the J call TRBJ2-5; 11 nucleotides agree with TRBD1. As DNA, the CDR3 is TGTGCCAGCAGCTTGTGGACAGGGGGCGGCGAGACCCAGTACTTC. It translates to CASSLWTGGGETQYF.